This T cell receptor (beta chain) is drawn from a study of response to subunit inactivated influenza vaccine listed by TCRdb under 2018. Regarding the research as a whole: To follow how T cells responded to a trivalent subunit inactivated influenza vaccine, the researchers relied on deep quantitative profiling of the T cell receptor repertoire. Findings and caveats that apply to the study as a whole: It was suggested by the authors that each seasonal influenza vaccination may recruit only a limited number of new T cells.

The time point label, read with the paper, signifies: 45 to 50 days after influenza vaccine administration. This clonotype has a handful of counts. Its specific antigen is unknown. Base quality data are lacking; no much larger clone is found one base away. The library was produced with RT-PCR. Sequencing took place on an Illumina HiSeq 2500. Using fastp trimming at Q25 and MiXCR clonotype assembly, TCRdb reanalyzed the public sequencing data and kept in-frame beta chains. Each entry is one CDR3 protein sequence, shown with its most common DNA and genes. Present in this sample are roughly 570,000 distinct CDR3 sequences, 10% to 15% of which were seen just once. Jointly, the top ten make up roughly 13% of the sample. This material consisted of PBMCs from blood, taken more than 35 days after vaccination. The source of this sequence is a man in his fifties who received an inactivated influenza vaccine. Donor details come from another sample of the same person, matched by shared clones.

The CDR3 is CASSPRGESYNEQFF. The DNA sequence is as follows: TGCGCCAGCAGCCCCCGGGGAGAGTCCTACAATGAGCAGTTCTTC. The rearranged segments are TRBV4-3 and TRBJ2-1; a tentative D match to TRBD2 spans 5 bases. The junction carries 11 bases between V and J, which are trimmed by 4 bases and 1 base respectively. CDR1 and CDR2, looked up from the germline V gene, are LGHNA and YSLEER. The cysteine opens and the phenylalanine closes a CDR3 of 15 amino acids. Just the 45-base CDR3 DNA is kept, in frame starting at base 1.